Following are 8 T cell receptor beta chains from one sample sequenced in a study of cytotoxic CD8 clonotypes in ibrutinib-treated CLL. Sequencing used immunoSEQ multiplex PCR; TCRdb keeps in-frame clones, though not all of them. Of roughly 54,000 clones listed, 45% to 60% are singletons. Sequenced material: PBMCs, taken after 24 months of ibrutinib treatment. The receptors originated from a human donor with chronic lymphocytic leukemia.

The CDR3 spells CASSGGGQLDGYTF. CDR3 DNA sequence: TGTGCCAGCAGTGGGGGAGGACAATTGGATGGCTACACCTTC. The chain joins TRBV6-5 to TRBJ1-2; possibly TRBD1 for D (5 bases). Germline V gene sequence: CDR1 MNHEY, CDR2 SVGAGI. V was trimmed by 5 bases and J by 6 bases, leaving 16 bases between them. CDR3 length: 14 residues.

The chain uses TRBV6-5 and TRBJ1-5; D is uncertain. CDR1 is MNHEY and CDR2 is SVGAGI in the germline V gene. There are 13 residues in the CDR3. Trimming stripped 6 bases from V and 10 bases from J, with 16 bases between. The CDR3 loop is CASSSYPPAPQHF. The CDR3 region has the DNA TGTGCCAGCAGCTCTTACCCTCCAGCCCCCCAGCATTTT.

The chain uses TRBV5-1 and TRBJ1-1; TRBD1 is a possible D gene (5 bases). The germline V and J ends were trimmed by 2 bases and 1 base, with 9 bases remaining between them. The CDR3 extends over 14 amino acids. The germline V gene has CDR1 SGHRS and CDR2 YFSETQ. The CDR3: CASSFDSENTEAFF. CDR3 bases: TGCGCCAGCAGCTTCGACAGTGAGAACACTGAAGCTTTCTTT.

This sequence joins TRBV15 and TRBJ1-1, with 10 positions matching TRBD1. The CDR3 extends over 15 amino acids. Germline V CDR1 and CDR2: LNHNV, YYDKDF (reference sequence). Trimming at V came to 1 base and at J to 4 bases, leaving 3 bases not matched to a gene. The CDR3 loop reads CATSRAGQGGTEAFF. The CDR3 nucleotides are TGTGCCACCAGCAGAGCCGGACAGGGGGGCACTGAAGCTTTCTTT.

The chain is built from TRBV9 and TRBJ1-4; a possible D gene is TRBD1 (5 bases). V was clipped by 6 bases and J by 0 bases, with 15 bases between them. This CDR3 spans 16 amino acids. Germline loops: CDR1 SGDLS, CDR2 YYNGEE. As DNA, the CDR3 is TGTGCCAGCAAAAGGGGCCTCGCTGCAACTAATGAAAAACTGTTTTTT. This translates into CASKRGLAATNEKLFF.

The V gene is TRBV4-1, the J gene TRBJ1-2; weak D call: TRBD1 (6 bases). V gave up 1 base and J gave up 4 bases, with 13 bases separating them. Germline assignment: CDR1 MGHRA and CDR2 YSYEKL. The CDR3 spans 15 residues. CDR3 region: CASSQGPDRTYGYTF. In DNA, the CDR3 is TGCGCCAGCAGCCAAGGTCCGGACAGAACCTATGGCTACACCTTC.

This sequence joins TRBV29-1 and TRBJ2-1, with 9 bases lining up with TRBD2. This CDR3 is 14 amino acids long. Germline V gene lookup returns CDR1 SQVTM and CDR2 ANQGSEA. Germline trimming cut 3 bases from V and 8 bases from J; bases unmatched to any gene: 8. CDR3 sequence: CSVEGGGASDEQFF. In nucleotides, the CDR3 is TGCAGCGTTGAGGGCGGGGGGGCTTCCGATGAGCAGTTCTTC.

This clone was picked up many times. The J gene is TRBJ1-2, the V gene TRBV11-2; possibly TRBD1 for D (5 bases). This CDR3 comprises 14 residues. Trimming took 5 bases from V and 7 from J, leaving 17 bases between them. Germline V CDR1 and CDR2: SGHAT, FQNNGV. The CDR3 is CASSTRGITPGYTF. The CDR3 bases are TGTGCCAGCAGCACCCGGGGCATCACCCCTGGCTACACCTTC.